This is a list of T cell receptor beta chains from one sample in a study of cytomegalovirus exposure and HLA in healthy donors. Only in-frame clones appear in the TCRdb table, and some are missing; sequencing was by immunoSEQ multiplex PCR. This table has over 150,000 clones, roughly four fifths appearing once. The source material was PBMCs. The receptor source for this set is a woman under 30 in good health and CMV-seronegative. CDR3s include the opening cysteine and the closing phenylalanine or tryptophan. The order of the fields is D gene, J gene, V gene, CDR3 protein, CDR3 DNA. D genes are given only for firm matches.

TRBD1	TRBJ2-1	TRBV2	CASSADRVSYNEQFF	TGTGCCAGCAGTGCAGACAGGGTTAGCTACAATGAGCAGTTCTTC
NA	TRBJ2-7	TRBV27	CASGMVFSVRREQYF	TGTGCCAGCGGTATGGTGTTTTCGGTCCGTCGGGAGCAGTACTTC
NA	TRBJ2-3	TRBV28	CASSFLETDTQYF	TGTGCCAGCAGCTTCCTAGAAACAGATACGCAGTATTTT
TRBD1	TRBJ2-7	TRBV27	CASSYGTAYEQYF	TGTGCCAGCAGTTACGGGACAGCCTACGAGCAGTACTTC
NA	TRBJ1-3	TRBV18	CASSGYASSGNTIYF	TGTGCCAGCTCAGGTTATGCCAGCTCTGGAAACACCATATATTTT
NA	TRBJ2-1	TRBV29-1	CSVTLLGRDSGYNEQFF	TGCAGCGTTACCCTCCTAGGCCGCGACTCGGGTTACAATGAGCAGTTCTTC
NA	TRBJ1-1	TRBV5-5	CASSLPGLEAFF	TGTGCCAGCAGCTTGCCAGGGTTGGAAGCTTTCTTT
TRBD1	TRBJ1-1	TRBV7-9	CASSSSPGTGPSFF	TGTGCCAGCAGCTCCAGTCCCGGGACAGGGCCGTCTTTCTTT
TRBD2	TRBJ2-6	TRBV7-8	CASSLSGGGAGANVLTF	TGTGCCAGCAGCTTATCTGGCGGGGGGGCCGGGGCCAACGTCCTGACTTTC
TRBD1	TRBJ1-6	TRBV6-5	CASKIRGYNSPLHF	TGTGCCAGCAAAATCAGGGGGTATAATTCACCCCTCCACTTT
TRBD1	TRBJ1-2	TRBV9	CASSVEPTGNYGYTF	TGTGCCAGCAGCGTAGAGCCGACAGGGAACTATGGCTACACCTTC